A single sample is the source of the 31 T cell receptor beta chains below, sequenced in a study of CD8+ T cells in alopecia areata. In each case, RNA was isolated and then reverse transcribed into cDNA as the sequencing template. TCRdb's table, derived via immunoSEQ multiplex PCR, lists solely in-frame clones and lacks some. The sample gives around 99,000 clones, 84% of which show up once; under 25% is in the top ten. The treatment denotes: oral pan-JAK inhibitor, 5-10 mg twice daily. Here the sequenced sample was CD8+ T cells sorted from blood, taken at week 24, from a patient treated with tofacitinib. These receptors were collected from a human donor with alopecia areata.

This clone was observed once. V gene TRBV19 combines with J gene TRBJ2-1, with D possibly being TRBD1 (6 bases). Deletions cut 5 bases from V and 3 bases from J, with 14 bases between. CDR1 is LNHDA, CDR2 SQIVND, per germline (reference sequence). CDR3 length equals 15 residues. CDR3 residues: CASSAGVLGYNEQFF. CDR3 sequence (DNA): TGTGCCAGTAGTGCAGGGGTCCTGGGCTACAATGAGCAGTTCTTC.

The chain carries TRBV5-1 and TRBJ1-1; D is unclear. The CDR3 loop spans 14 amino acids. Trimming stripped 3 bases from V and 8 bases from J, with 17 bases between. Looked up from germline, CDR1 is SGHRS and CDR2 is YFSETQ. The CDR3 protein is CASSSRTGSMEAFF. As DNA, the CDR3 is TGCGCCAGCAGCTCGCGGACGGGGTCTATGGAAGCTTTCTTT.

The genes are TRBV7-2 and TRBJ2-1, with 9 bases that match TRBD2. The CDR3 totals 16 residues. The V and J ends lost 1 base and 0 bases, in that order; junction bases with no gene match: 1. Germline CDR1 and CDR2: SGHTA and FQGNSA. CDR3 nucleotides: TGTGCCAGCAGCTTAGGGCGGGGGGGCTCCTACAATGAGCAGTTCTTC. Protein product: CASSLGRGGSYNEQFF.

A few counts support this clone. The rearrangement uses TRBV7-9 and TRBJ2-1; D assignment may be TRBD1 or TRBD2 (6 bases each). The CDR3 length is 17 residues. Germline CDR1 SEHNR, CDR2 FQNEAQ (reference sequence). Trimming removed 1 base from V and 0 bases from J, with 13 bases in between. Here the CDR3 DNA reads TGTGCCAGCAGCTTAGACCCGGGGGCCCCCTCCTACAATGAGCAGTTCTTC. This encodes CASSLDPGAPSYNEQFF.

J is TRBJ2-1 and V is TRBV11-3; D may be TRBD1 (5 bases). V lost 7 bases, J lost 3 bases, and 10 bases lay in between. This CDR3 region has 13 residues. Per germline, CDR1 SGHNT and CDR2 YENEEA. Here the CDR3 reads CASNSRGYNEQFF. The CDR3 region has the DNA TGTGCCAGCAACTCAAGGGGCTACAATGAGCAGTTCTTC.

The genes are TRBV5-1 and TRBJ2-5, with TRBD2 identical over 7 bases. The CDR3 sequence is 18 residues long. Germline trimming cut 2 bases from V and 5 bases from J; bases unmatched to any gene: 18. Looked up from germline, CDR1 is SGHRS and CDR2 is YFSETQ. The CDR3 sequence is CASSFSRAAGIAWETQYF. CDR3 coding DNA: TGCGCCAGCAGCTTTAGCAGGGCAGCGGGGATTGCGTGGGAGACCCAGTACTTC.

V and J are TRBV4-1 and TRBJ2-7, with D uncertain. The CDR3 contains 12 residues. V shed 1 base and J shed 3 bases, with 4 bases lying between them. The V gene's germline CDR1 is MGHRA and CDR2 YSYEKL. CDR3 residues: CASSQGGYEQYF. CDR3 sequence (DNA): TGCGCCAGCAGCCAAGGGGGCTACGAGCAGTACTTC.

This clone appeared a single time. The chain joins TRBV4-1 to TRBJ2-1; D possibly uses TRBD1 or TRBD2 (5 bases each). Germline values: CDR1 MGHRA, CDR2 YSYEKL. The V gene lost 3 bases and the J gene lost 5 bases, with 17 bases spanning the gap. The CDR3 runs 16 residues. The CDR3 region is CASSHLAWDGDNEQFF. The CDR3 region has the DNA TGCGCCAGCAGCCACCTGGCCTGGGACGGCGACAATGAGCAGTTCTTC.

V and J are TRBV7-2 and TRBJ2-2; D is undetermined. The V end was cut by 2 bases, the J end by 7 bases, with 2 bases between. Germline values: CDR1 SGHTA, CDR2 FQGNSA. The CDR3 has 11 residues. As DNA, the CDR3 is TGTGCCAGCAGCTTAAACGGGGAGCTGTTTTTT. Residues: CASSLNGELFF.

This chain uses TRBV9 with TRBJ2-3; 11 bases are a match to TRBD2. Losses at the gene ends were 3 bases for V and 5 bases for J; bases not matched to a gene: 5. The CDR3 is made up of 15 amino acids. Germline loops: CDR1 SGDLS, CDR2 YYNGEE. The CDR3 region has the DNA TGTGCCAGCAGCGCGCTTGGACTAGCGGGAGATACGCAGTATTTT. Its protein is CASSALGLAGDTQYF.

CDR3 bases: TGCGCCAGCAGCCAAGAACCGGGCCTCGCCAAAAACATTCAGTACTTC. Its translation: CASSQEPGLAKNIQYF. The J gene is TRBJ2-4, the V gene TRBV4-1, with unresolved D. The CDR3 extends over 16 amino acids. Germline CDR1 reads MGHRA; CDR2 reads YSYEKL. The germline V and J ends were trimmed by 0 bases and 1 base, with 10 bases remaining between them.

The chain carries TRBV4-1 and TRBJ2-7; unclear D gene. Trimming removed 0 bases from V and 1 base from J, with 10 bases in between. This CDR3 region has 15 residues. Germline V CDR1 and CDR2: MGHRA, YSYEKL. The CDR3 coding sequence is TGCGCCAGCAGCCAAGAATCAGACCAATCCTACGAGCAGTACTTC. As protein: CASSQESDQSYEQYF.

The chain couples TRBV7-9 to TRBJ1-1, with 8 bases fitting TRBD1. Germline V gene lookup returns CDR1 SEHNR and CDR2 FQNEAQ (reference sequence). This CDR3 contains 16 residues. The V gene end was trimmed by 3 bases and the J gene end by 3 bases; junction bases not matched to a gene: 9. CDR3 amino acids: CASSLTGVHSDTEAFF. The CDR3 DNA follows: TGTGCCAGCAGCTTGACAGGGGTTCATTCGGACACTGAAGCTTTCTTT. The full variable domain, rest sourced from reference TRBV7-9 and TRBJ1-1, is DTGVSQNPRHKITKRGQNVTFRCDPISEHNRLYWYRQTLGQGPEFLTYFQNEAQLEKSRLLSDRFSAERPKGSFSTLEIQRTEQGDSAMYLCASSLTGVHSDTEAFFGQGTRLTVV.

The V call is TRBV6-5, the J call TRBJ1-2, with 7 bases matching TRBD1. Losses at the gene ends were 0 bases for V and 10 bases for J; bases not matched to a gene: 5. The length of the CDR3 is 13 residues. Germline V gives CDR1 MNHEY, CDR2 SVGAGI. Written as DNA, the CDR3 is TGTGCCAGCAGTTACTCCCGGCAGGGGGACTACACCTTC. This translates into CASSYSRQGDYTF.

CDR3 loop: CASRLGTGSYEQYF. CDR3 in DNA: TGTGCCAGCAGGCTCGGGACAGGTTCGTACGAGCAGTACTTC. The chain combines TRBV6-1 with TRBJ2-7; 8 positions match TRBD1. V lost 6 bases to trimming and J lost 4 bases; unmatched junction nucleotides: 8. The CDR3 runs to 14 residues. Germline CDR1 and CDR2: MNHNS and SASEGT.

The V call is TRBV9, the J call TRBJ2-3, with a tentative D call TRBD2 (5 bases). The CDR3 is 15 amino acids. The V gene's germline CDR1 is SGDLS and CDR2 YYNGEE. V was clipped by 0 bases and J by 1 base, with 9 bases between them. Written as DNA, the CDR3 is TGTGCCAGCAGCGTAGTCCCAGCGGGCACAGATACGCAGTATTTT. It translates to CASSVVPAGTDTQYF.

This clone showed up just once. The rearrangement links TRBV6-5 to TRBJ2-2, with D maybe TRBD2 (7 bases). Trimming shortened V by 11 bases and J by 4 bases, and 17 bases separated the two germline ends. This CDR3 has 14 residues. Germline V gene data show CDR1 as MNHEY and CDR2 as SVGAGI. This chain's CDR3 is CAHGGPSSTGELFF. For the CDR3, the DNA is TGTGCCCACGGGGGGCCCTCGAGCACCGGGGAGCTGTTTTTT.

V and J are TRBV7-9 and TRBJ2-7; D not certain. Trimming took off 4 bases at V and 7 bases at J, with 11 bases between the two ends. The CDR3 sequence is 12 residues long. Germline V gene lookup returns CDR1 SEHNR and CDR2 FQNEAQ (reference sequence). CDR3 residues: CASSYGPGEQYF. In DNA form, the CDR3 reads TGTGCCAGCAGCTACGGGCCCGGGGAGCAGTACTTC.

The V gene is TRBV27, the J gene TRBJ2-7, with TRBD1 matching over 8 bases. CDR3 length: 15 residues. Germline trimming cut 4 bases from V and 1 base from J; bases unmatched to any gene: 6. Germline V lookup: CDR1 MNHEY, CDR2 SMNVEV (reference sequence). The CDR3 DNA reads TGTGCCAGCAGTTCCCGGGACAGGTGGTCCTACGAGCAGTACTTC. Encoded protein: CASSSRDRWSYEQYF.

Concerning this clone: The missing conserved phenylalanine or tryptophan at the end of this CDR3 makes a read error likely. The chain combines TRBV27 with TRBJ1-1; D remains ambiguous. This CDR3 comprises 15 residues. The V end was cut by 1 base, the J end by 1 base, with 10 bases between. The germline gives CDR1 MNHEY, CDR2 SMNVEV (reference sequence). CDR3 nucleotide sequence: TGTGCCAGCAGTTTATTGGCAGTCCAGAACACTGAAGCTTTCTCT. Its translation is CASSLLAVQNTEAFS.

This chain links TRBV11-2 with TRBJ1-2; no firm D call. The V and J ends lost 0 bases and 0 bases respectively, with 8 bases between them. The CDR3 length is 15 residues. The germline gives CDR1 SGHAT, CDR2 FQNNGV. For the CDR3, the DNA is TGTGCCAGCAGCTTAGAGAACGGAGCTAACTATGGCTACACCTTC. Translating gives CASSLENGANYGYTF.

The CDR3: CASSVEGTGDTEAFF. The DNA of the CDR3 is TGTGCCAGCAGCGTAGAAGGGACAGGGGACACTGAAGCTTTCTTT. This rearrangement joins TRBV9 to TRBJ1-1, with TRBD1 matching over 10 bases. This CDR3 has 15 amino acids. CDR1 and CDR2 (germline): SGDLS, YYNGEE. The ends lost 0 bases at V and 3 bases at J; junction bases unmatched: 2.

The rearrangement uses TRBV7-8 and TRBJ2-1, with D tentatively TRBD1 or TRBD2 (5 bases each). The V gene's germline CDR1 is SGHVS and CDR2 FQNEAQ. There are 15 residues in the CDR3. Deletions cut 4 bases from V and 4 bases from J, with 14 bases between. The CDR3 DNA reads TGTGCCAGCAGCTCCTTAACGGGACCATACAATGAGCAGTTCTTC. Residues: CASSSLTGPYNEQFF.

The CDR3 is CAISELGGSYEQYF. As DNA, the CDR3 is TGTGCCATCAGTGAGTTGGGGGGCTCCTACGAGCAGTACTTC. The chain recombines TRBV10-3 with TRBJ2-7; D might be TRBD2 (6 bases). The germline V gene encodes CDR1 ENHRY and CDR2 SYGVKD. Trimming took off 1 base at V and 0 bases at J, with 7 bases between the two ends. The CDR3 consists of 14 residues.

V is TRBV7-9 and J is TRBJ2-7, with 8 nucleotides matching TRBD1. This CDR3 is built from 14 residues. Trimming removed 8 bases from V and 7 bases from J; junction bases left unmatched: 13. Germline values: CDR1 SEHNR, CDR2 FQNEAQ (reference sequence). CDR3 nucleotide sequence: TGTGCCAGCGCTGATCTTCAGGGGGCTGGAGAGCAGTACTTC. It specifies CASADLQGAGEQYF. Looking up the rest from reference TRBV7-9 and TRBJ2-7 gives the full variable domain: DTGVSQNPRHKITKRGQNVTFRCDPISEHNRLYWYRQTLGQGPEFLTYFQNEAQLEKSRLLSDRFSAERPKGSFSTLEIQRTEQGDSAMYLCASADLQGAGEQYFGPGTRLTVT.

This chain links TRBV27 with TRBJ2-7, with D perhaps TRBD1 (5 bases). Germline assignment: CDR1 MNHEY and CDR2 SMNVEV (reference sequence). The CDR3 extends over 13 amino acids. V lost 4 bases, J lost 2 bases, and 9 bases lay in between. CDR3 DNA sequence: TGTGCCAGCAGTTACGACAGTACCTACGAGCAGTACTTC. Amino acid sequence: CASSYDSTYEQYF.

This clone appeared a few times. J is TRBJ2-2 and V is TRBV5-6; no definite D call. This CDR3 is 13 amino acids long. V lost 4 bases and J 9 bases, leaving 13 bases between the germline ends. The germline V gene encodes CDR1 SGHDT and CDR2 YYEEEE. CDR3 protein: CASSPGRLRELFF. CDR3 bases: TGTGCCAGCAGCCCTGGACGCCTTCGGGAGCTGTTTTTT.

This chain connects TRBV5-1 to TRBJ2-1; 10 bases match TRBD2. Trimming cost V 7 bases and J 2 bases; bases outside gene matches: 15. Per germline, CDR1 SGHRS and CDR2 YFSETQ. The length of the CDR3 is 18 residues. CDR3 sequence reads: CASGQASGGAFPYNEQFF. In DNA, the CDR3 is TGCGCCAGCGGTCAAGCGAGCGGGGGGGCCTTCCCCTACAATGAGCAGTTCTTC.

The rearrangement links TRBV4-1 to TRBJ1-2, with D maybe TRBD1 (6 bases). V was shortened by 2 bases and J by 4 bases, with 11 bases between the two germline ends. CDR1 MGHRA and CDR2 YSYEKL come from the germline V gene. This CDR3 is built from 14 residues. The chain's CDR3 is CASSQYQGSYGYTF. The CDR3 DNA reads TGCGCCAGCAGCCAATACCAGGGGTCCTATGGCTACACCTTC.

Written as DNA, the CDR3 is TGTGCCACCAGCAGAGATAAGGGCCAGGGGAAGACCCAGTACTTC. Translating gives CATSRDKGQGKTQYF. This chain uses TRBV15 with TRBJ2-5, with D perhaps matching TRBD1 (6 bases). This CDR3 region has 15 residues. The V end lost 0 bases, the J end lost 6 bases, and 14 bases lay between the germline ends. The germline V gene has CDR1 LNHNV and CDR2 YYDKDF (reference sequence).

The V gene is TRBV30, the J gene TRBJ2-7; D is perhaps TRBD1 or TRBD2 (5 bases each). The germline V gene encodes CDR1 GTSNPN and CDR2 SVGIG (reference sequence). V dropped 3 bases and J dropped 6 bases, with 9 bases sitting between them. There are 11 residues in the CDR3. The CDR3 region is CAWRGVREQYF. In nucleotides, the CDR3 is TGTGCCTGGAGGGGGGTTCGCGAGCAGTACTTC. The whole variable domain, remainder taken from reference TRBV30 and TRBJ2-7, is SQTIHQWPATLVQPVGSPLSLECTVEGTSNPNLYWYRQAAGRGLQLLFYSVGIGQISSEVPQNLSASRPQDRQFILSSKKLLLSDSGFYLCAWRGVREQYFGPGTRLTVT.